This T cell receptor beta chain is from a study of OX40 agonist ivuxolimab in advanced cancers. Study-level results: CD4+ and CD8+ blood T cells expanded clonally by week 6 at 0.1 to 3.0 mg/kg.

About this clone itself: Its specificity is not known.

Profiling relied on immunoSEQ multiplex PCR, and the TCRdb table lists in-frame clones only, not all of them. The sample includes 70,000 or so clones, 85% seen only once; the top ten take 5.9%. The CDR3 has 14 residues. Germline V gene lookup returns CDR1 SGHAT and CDR2 FQNNGV. V was pared by 5 bases and J by 13 bases, with 23 bases between. The receptor was isolated from an adult with an advanced solid tumor such as melanoma, head and neck, liver or kidney cancer. V gene TRBV11-2 combines with J gene TRBJ1-1; D gene uncertain. The sample was CD4+ or CD8+ T cells sorted from blood, taken in a trial of the OX40 agonist ivuxolimab. CDR3 protein: CASSTGPDRVGVFF. The CDR3 DNA is TGTGCCAGCAGCACCGGACCCGACCGGGTCGGTGTTTTCTTT.